Listed below are T cell receptor beta chains from one sample, sequenced in a study of blood T cells in healthy people across ages. TCRdb called the 5' RACE reads again in MiXCR, with one record for every CDR3 protein. This sample has almost 550,000 distinct CDR3 sequences, with approximately 25% found just once. These data also featured in a second study, about T cells of mothers and their children.

The sample comprised blood. The receptor set was obtained from a boy aged 5-17 years in good health. Both conserved end residues are part of each CDR3.

TRBV20-1	TRBJ1-1	CSARGSGQGIEAFF
TRBV21-1	TRBJ1-3	CASSKVDGDPRDSGNTIYF
TRBV7-2	TRBJ2-4	CASSLVVAGVHRYF
TRBV24-1	TRBJ2-1	CATSDPGTSGGYEQFF
TRBV5-6	TRBJ1-4	CASSLGVEKLFF
TRBV5-6	TRBJ1-1	CASSLVPGSTEAFF
TRBV27	TRBJ2-7	CASSPRPAYEQYF
TRBV27	TRBJ1-1	CASRPYVDRGPEAFF
TRBV3-1	TRBJ1-2	CASSQPKDRGGGYTF
TRBV10-3	TRBJ1-1	CAISETGMNTEAFF
TRBV4-3	TRBJ2-5	CASSQGPGVVSSTQYF
TRBV4-1	TRBJ2-1	CASSQGLRANEQFF
TRBV6-6	.	CASSEGSGDNEQFF
TRBV20-1	TRBJ2-7	CSARDVRETYEQYF
TRBV20-1	TRBJ2-3	CSAREGLSPSTDTQYF
TRBV7-9	TRBJ2-4	CASSPIRGKNIQYF
TRBV18	TRBJ2-1	CASSPAGYNEQFF
TRBV4-3	TRBJ2-1	CASSQDLPSGRRNEQFF
TRBV27	TRBJ2-5	CASSPGTSGLGTQYF
TRBV4-3	.	CASSQVGAGWAVEQFF
TRBV5-1	TRBJ2-7	CASSPPADPGNEQYF
TRBV4-2	TRBJ1-4	CASSQEYNEKLFF
TRBV24-1	.	CATSDPGLGEQFF
TRBV20-1	TRBJ2-1	CSAGGLAGGGQFF
TRBV11-2	TRBJ1-1	CASSLGQGKAFF
TRBV6-4	TRBJ2-1	CASSLVGGASYNEQFF
TRBV11-2	TRBJ2-1	CASSSLRSSYNEQFF
TRBV27	TRBJ2-5	CASRTLTGYQETQYF
TRBV12-3/TRBV12-4	TRBJ2-3	CASSLTSGSTNTQYF
TRBV27	TRBJ2-7	CASRSGESYEQYF
TRBV20-1	TRBJ2-7	CSASGPSYEQYF
TRBV5-6	TRBJ2-4	CASSLIAKNILYF
TRBV10-3	TRBJ2-7	CAISESTGYGYEQYF
TRBV6-6	TRBJ1-1	CASSQIDSNTEAFF
TRBV6-1	TRBJ2-7	CASRDGQGNPYEQYF
TRBV12-5	TRBJ2-3	CASASGGSAQYF
TRBV5-5	TRBJ1-1	CASSLARGFRAFF
TRBV12-3/TRBV12-4	TRBJ2-2	CASSRMHYRGQGELFF
TRBV6-5	TRBJ2-7	CASRALAGGSYEQYF
TRBV6-5	TRBJ1-1	CASALQALLNTEAFF
TRBV5-1	TRBJ2-6	CASSPRTSGYSGANVLTF
TRBV4-1	TRBJ2-7	CASSQEPWGTGNEQYF
TRBV18	TRBJ2-1	CASSPPPGREQFF
TRBV6-5	TRBJ2-1	CASSYSRAGVSYNEQFF
TRBV4-2	TRBJ1-1	CASSQDPGDLNTEAFF
TRBV10-3	TRBJ1-6	CATPGTANSPLHF
TRBV4-1	TRBJ2-2	CASSQDPGTGNTSTGELFF
TRBV7-2	TRBJ2-5	CASSLRPGGGQETQYF
TRBV10-3	TRBJ1-4	CAIRGGDSELFF
TRBV5-5	TRBJ1-2	CASSLALGQTGYGYTF
TRBV6-5	TRBJ2-2	CASSYSIIGELFF
TRBV4-3	TRBJ1-4	CASSQGVEPSPTNEKLFF